The rows below give T cell receptor beta chains drawn from one sample of a study of technical replicates of blood from a few donors. Generated by immunoSEQ multiplex PCR, the TCRdb table keeps only in-frame clones and is missing some. The table lists around 60,000 clones, over 90% of them singletons. Sequencing input: PBMCs. The origin of the receptors is a human donor in good health. Some clones in this sample may be carry-over from other donors' samples. The CDR3 runs from the conserved cysteine through the conserved F or W. A D gene is named only where the DNA matches it firmly. Clone size is shown for a subset of rows, as once, few, many or a class of expanded clone.

v_call	cdr3_length	clone_size	d_call	j_call	cdr3_nt	cdr3_aa
TRBV5-1	16	.	.	TRBJ1-3	TGCGCCAGCAGCTTGGACGCGCGAGACTCTGGAAACACCATATATTTT	CASSLDARDSGNTIYF
TRBV4-3	16	.	TRBD2	TRBJ2-1	TGCGCCAGCAGCCAAGAGGAGCGGGGCTCCTACAATGAGCAGTTCTTC	CASSQEERGSYNEQFF
TRBV19	15	.	TRBD1	TRBJ2-3	TGTGCCAGCCGGGACAGGGTCCGGGGCACAGATACGCAGTATTTT	CASRDRVRGTDTQYF
TRBV18	13	.	.	TRBJ2-1	TGTGCCAGCTCACCGACTCCCCCCCATGAGCAGTTCTTC	CASSPTPPHEQFF
TRBV29-1	16	once	TRBD2	TRBJ2-5	TGCAGCGTTGAAGATTGGGGAGGGCCGAGACAAGAGACCCAGTACTTC	CSVEDWGGPRQETQYF
TRBV10-3	15	.	TRBD1	TRBJ1-5	TGTGCCATCAGTTCCGGGACAGGGGGGACTCAGCCCCAGCATTTT	CAISSGTGGTQPQHF
TRBV28	13	.	TRBD1	TRBJ1-2	TGTGCCAGCAGAGATACAGGGGGCCGTGGCTACACCTTC	CASRDTGGRGYTF
TRBV7-3	15	.	.	TRBJ2-1	TGTGCCAGCAGCTTAGAGGGGGGGTCGTCCAATGAGCAGTTCTTC	CASSLEGGSSNEQFF
TRBV19	15	.	.	TRBJ2-3	TGTGCCAGTAGTATAGCGGACTTATCCACAGATACGCAGTATTTT	CASSIADLSTDTQYF
TRBV5-4	14	.	.	TRBJ2-5	TGTGCCAGCAGCCGGTTCCTAGGGGCAAAGACCCAGTACTTC	CASSRFLGAKTQYF
TRBV7-2	12	.	.	TRBJ2-2	TGTGCCAGCAGCGTAAACACCGGGGAGCTGTTTTTT	CASSVNTGELFF
TRBV13	16	.	TRBD1	TRBJ2-7	TGTGCCAGCAGCCCTCCTCCGGGACAGGGCTTAGGCGAGCAGTACTTC	CASSPPPGQGLGEQYF
TRBV30	14	.	TRBD2	TRBJ2-3	TGTGCCTGGAGTGGAGCGGGGATCACAGATACGCAGTATTTT	CAWSGAGITDTQYF
TRBV5-6	14	.	.	TRBJ2-3	TGTGCCAGCAGCCGAACAGGGTTCGGCCATACGCAGTATTTT	CASSRTGFGHTQYF
TRBV5-1	14	once	.	TRBJ2-3	TGCGCCAGCAGCTTGGACGGGAATGGAGATACGCAGTATTTT	CASSLDGNGDTQYF
TRBV2	15	.	TRBD1	TRBJ1-5	TGTGCCAGCACCCCGGGAAGGGGGCAAGGTCAGCCCCAGCATTTT	CASTPGRGQGQPQHF
TRBV6-5	15	.	TRBD1	TRBJ2-7	TGTGCCAGCAGTTACAGGGGCAGGGGGCCGGACGAGCAGTACTTC	CASSYRGRGPDEQYF
TRBV29-1	16	once	.	TRBJ1-1	TGCAGCGTTGAAGAGAGAAGGCAGGGTCGTGGCACTGAAGCTTTCTTT	CSVEERRQGRGTEAFF
TRBV5-1	19	.	.	TRBJ2-2	TGCGCCAGCAGCTTCCGGACAGCCCTTGCGATCTTGAACACCGGGGAGCTGTTTTTT	CASSFRTALAILNTGELFF
TRBV6-1	15	.	.	TRBJ1-3	TGTGCCAGCAGTGATCTCTTCAGCTCTGGAAACACCATATATTTT	CASSDLFSSGNTIYF
TRBV5-1	15	.	TRBD2	TRBJ2-1	TGCGCCAGCAGCTTGACAGCGGGGGGCTACAATGAGCAGTTCTTC	CASSLTAGGYNEQFF
TRBV6-1	14	.	.	TRBJ1-3	TGTGCCAGCAAGGGAGGGACCTCTGGAAACACCATATATTTT	CASKGGTSGNTIYF
TRBV5-1	15	.	.	TRBJ2-3	TGCGCCAGCAGCTTGGGGGGTGCAGGGCCAGATACGCAGTATTTT	CASSLGGAGPDTQYF
TRBV6-5	15	.	.	TRBJ1-1	TGTGCCAGCAGTTACTCAGAGCCGAGGGACACTGAAGCTTTCTTT	CASSYSEPRDTEAFF
TRBV6-5	13	.	TRBD1	TRBJ1-2	TGTGCCAGCAGCCTAGACAGGGGGGTTGGCTACACCTTC	CASSLDRGVGYTF
TRBV9	14	.	.	TRBJ2-3	TGTGCCAGCAGCGTGGGGGGTGACACAGATACGCAGTATTTT	CASSVGGDTDTQYF
TRBV7-9	15	.	TRBD1	TRBJ2-5	TGTGCCAGCAGCTTATCTCTCAGGGGGCAAGAGACCCAGTACTTC	CASSLSLRGQETQYF
TRBV20-1	11	.	.	TRBJ2-3	TGCAGTGCCACCTACACAGATACGCAGTATTTT	CSATYTDTQYF
TRBV7-2	17	.	.	TRBJ2-1	TGTGCCAGCAGCTTCCCCGTTGGAGGATGGGCCTACAATGAGCAGTTCTTC	CASSFPVGGWAYNEQFF
TRBV2	13	.	TRBD2	TRBJ2-1	TGTGCCAGCTCTCAGCGGGAACTACAGGAGCAGTTCTTC	CASSQRELQEQFF
TRBV29-1	13	.	TRBD1	TRBJ1-2	TGCAGCGTTGACTCCGGGACAGAATATGGCTACACCTTC	CSVDSGTEYGYTF
TRBV11-2	15	.	TRBD2	TRBJ2-5	TGTGCCAGCAAAACCAGGAGGACTAGCGCGCAGACCCAGTACTTC	CASKTRRTSAQTQYF
TRBV7-9	13	.	.	TRBJ2-7	TGTGCCAGCAGCTTAAGCGTCTCCTACGAGCAGTACTTC	CASSLSVSYEQYF
TRBV6-5	16	once	.	TRBJ1-2	TGTGCCAGCAGTTACTCGGAGGGGCGGGGACGGGGAGGCTACACCTTC	CASSYSEGRGRGGYTF
TRBV19	18	few	.	TRBJ1-6	TGTGCCAGTAGTATAGTACATCAAATGCGGGCGCAAGGTTCACCCCTCCACTTT	CASSIVHQMRAQGSPLHF
TRBV2	15	.	.	TRBJ2-5	TGTGCCAGCAGTATACCGACCGATCTGGAGGAGACCCAGTACTTC	CASSIPTDLEETQYF
TRBV5-5	15	.	.	TRBJ2-2	TGTGCCAGCAGCCAATCCCCAGGGTCGACCGGGGAGCTGTTTTTT	CASSQSPGSTGELFF
TRBV2	13	.	.	TRBJ1-1	TGTGCCAGCAGGGGGCGAGGGAACACTGAAGCTTTCTTT	CASRGRGNTEAFF
TRBV29-1	12	.	TRBD1	TRBJ1-2	TGCAGCGTTTGGGACAGGGACTATGGCTACACCTTC	CSVWDRDYGYTF
TRBV19	16	.	.	TRBJ2-3	TGTGCCAGTAGTCTCAGACTAGGAAAAAGTCTAGATACGCAGTATTTT	CASSLRLGKSLDTQYF
TRBV11-3	16	.	TRBD1	TRBJ2-1	TGTGCCAGCAGCCGATCTTCCGGGACAGGGCTCCGTGGGCAGTTCTTC	CASSRSSGTGLRGQFF
TRBV6-5	13	.	.	TRBJ1-1	TGTGCCTCCCTGGGGGGGGAGAACACTGAAGCTTTCTTT	CASLGGENTEAFF
TRBV7-2	16	.	TRBD2	TRBJ2-5	TGTGCCAGCAGCTTAAATAGCGGGAGGGGTCAAGAGACCCAGTACTTC	CASSLNSGRGQETQYF
TRBV5-1	15	.	TRBD2	TRBJ2-1	TGCGCCAGCAGCCCGACTAGCGGGAACTACAATGAGCAGTTCTTC	CASSPTSGNYNEQFF
TRBV4-1	15	.	TRBD1	TRBJ1-2	TGCGCCAGCAGGGCCCCGGGACAGATTAACTATGGCTACACCTTC	CASRAPGQINYGYTF
TRBV10-2	17	.	.	TRBJ1-6	TGCGCCAGCAGTGAGTCCGGGTTCCCCGCGGGAAATTCACCCCTCCACTTT	CASSESGFPAGNSPLHF
TRBV7-2	19	.	.	TRBJ2-7	TGTGCCAGCAGCTTAGGGTTGGGGGTTCGGCGGGGGCGTTCCTACGAGCAGTACTTC	CASSLGLGVRRGRSYEQYF
TRBV30	13	.	.	TRBJ1-1	TGTGCCTGGAGCGACGGGTCGTACACTGAAGCTTTCTTT	CAWSDGSYTEAFF
TRBV7-2	16	.	TRBD2	TRBJ2-5	TGTGCCAGCAGCTTAACTAGCGGGGGATTCCAAGAGACCCAGTACTTC	CASSLTSGGFQETQYF